Each of the 19 T cell receptor beta chains below was sequenced from the same sample in a study of tumor-infiltrating lymphocytes in primary liver carcinoma. The tissue used was unsorted bulk material of about 19-33 mg. RNA and DNA were co-extracted from it with the AllPrep DNA/RNA mini kit. With roughly 540 ng total RNA as template and a constant-region primer, TCR beta cDNA was made. Three-round nested multiplex PCR performed with slightly modified ARM-PCR produced the TCR beta libraries. Running around 10 cycles apiece, the first two PCR rounds relied on TRBV1-TRBV30 forward primers together with a C-beta reverse primer. TCRdb fed the multiplex PCR reads into MiXCR, producing one record per CDR3 protein. The sample consists of roughly 57,000 distinct CDR3 sequences, about two thirds of them appearing once. Specimen: liver tumor tissue from sampling region 2. Documented subset: tumor region T2, inferior pole. The receptor set was obtained from a man aged 40-49 years with primary liver carcinoma and hepatitis B virus infection.

A word on this clonotype: A much larger clone lies one base from this, so it may be a read error. The V call is TRBV7-9, the J call TRBJ2-6; 10 positions agree with TRBD2. Germline CDR1 and CDR2: SEHNR and FQNEAQ (reference sequence). The CDR3 length is 20 residues. The CDR3 bases are TGTGACAGCAGCTTGAGGTTGTTGGCTAGCGGGAGTTCTGGGGCCAACGTCCTGACTTTC. Translating gives CDSSLRLLASGSSGANVLTF.

Worth noting for this clonotype: As the CDR3 is not closed by the conserved phenylalanine or tryptophan, this likely results from a read error. DNA of the CDR3: TGTGCCAGCAGCCAACTGAGCGGGAGGGCTGTCTACAATGAGCAGTTCCTC. This gives the protein CASSQLSGRAVYNEQFL. The chain carries TRBV4-2 and TRBJ2-1, with 10 nucleotides matching TRBD2. This CDR3 spans 17 amino acids. CDR1 and CDR2 from the germline V gene are LGHNA and YNFKEQ. Trimming at V came to 2 bases and at J to 3 bases, leaving 7 bases not matched to a gene.

With regard to this clonotype: It is likely a read error, because the conserved phenylalanine at the end of the CDR3 is missing. CDR3: CANSPTGGRGKVNQPQHV. The CDR3 nucleotides read TGTGCCAACAGCCCAACAGGGGGACGGGGGAAAGTTAATCAGCCCCAGCATGTT. The chain employs TRBV6-1 and TRBJ1-5, with 8 bases matching TRBD1. The CDR3 length is 18 residues. J gave up 4 bases and V 10 bases, and 21 bases lay outside the gene matches. Looked up from germline, CDR1 is MNHNS and CDR2 is SASEGT.

The genes are TRBV12-3 or TRBV12-4 and TRBJ1-6; D call uncertain. V shed 6 bases and J shed 6 bases, with 12 bases lying between them. This CDR3 is built from 14 residues. Written as DNA, the CDR3 is TGTGCCAGCAGATCGACAAGGATTAATTCACCCCTCCACTTT. Residues: CASRSTRINSPLHF.

To note about this clonotype: The junction departs from the called germline gene at one end, perhaps through a read error. The chain recombines TRBV12-3 or TRBV12-4 with TRBJ1-5; D is ambiguous. The CDR3 is made up of 15 amino acids. The DNA of the CDR3 is TGTGCCAGTAGTCTTGGGCAAGGAAGCAATCACCCCCAGCATTTT. Encoded protein: CASSLGQGSNHPQHF.

This clonotype was recorded once. The V and J genes are TRBV6-2 or TRBV6-3 and TRBJ2-6, with D uncertain. Germline V gene data show CDR1 as MNHEY and CDR2 as SVGEGT. CDR3 size: 15 residues. V shed 9 bases and J shed 4 bases, with 16 bases lying between them. The CDR3 is CASNYSISGANVLTF. The DNA of the CDR3 is TGTGCCAGTAATTACTCGATATCAGGGGCCAACGTCCTGACTTTC.

In the case of this clonotype: A much larger clone differs from this one at a single base, so this may be a read error. The rearrangement uses TRBV21-1 and TRBJ2-7; TRBD2 is the table's D call, not checked against the DNA. TRBV21-1 is a pseudogene segment. The CDR3 consists of 15 residues. The CDR3 nucleotides are TGTGCCAGCAGCGGAATTAGCGGGAGACTCTACGAGCAGTACTTC. It translates to CASSGISGRLYEQYF.

Details on this clonotype: This could be a read error, since a much larger clone is one nucleotide away. The chain has TRBV28 and TRBJ1-1, with 8 bases fitting TRBD1. The CDR3 is made up of 13 amino acids. Germline assignment: CDR1 MDHEN and CDR2 SYDVKM. CDR3 residues: CASSSWTGRDAIF. In DNA, the CDR3 is TGTGCCAGCAGTTCGTGGACAGGGAGGGATGCTATCTTT.

For this clonotype: One end of the junction is discordant with germline, which a read error may explain. This chain links TRBV11-2 with TRBJ2-5; D may be TRBD2 (6 bases). Germline V lookup: CDR1 SGHAT, CDR2 FQNNGV. CDR3 length equals 16 residues. CDR3 protein: CASSLTPGGAKETQYF. DNA for the CDR3: TGTGCTAGCAGCCTAACTCCTGGCGGGGCGAAAGAGACCCAATACTTC. The whole variable domain, remainder taken from reference TRBV11-2 and TRBJ2-5, is EAGVAQSPRYKIIEKRQSVAFWCNPISGHATLYWYQQILGQGPKLLIQFQNNGVVDDSQLPKDRFSAERLKGVDSTLKIQPAKLEDSAVYLCASSLTPGGAKETQYFGPGTRLLVL.

Notes on this clonotype: Compared with germline, one end of the junction differs, possibly owing to a read error. This sequence joins TRBV5-1 and TRBJ2-5; no firm D call. The V gene's germline CDR1 is SGHRS and CDR2 YFSETQ. The CDR3 contains 16 residues. The CDR3 reads CASSLAGLGIQETQSF. CDR3 sequence (DNA): TGCGCCAGCAGCTTGGCCGGGCTGGGGATCCAAGAGACCCAGAGCTTC.

As to this clonotype: Germline and junction disagree at one end, which may indicate a read error. The chain is built from TRBV12-3 or TRBV12-4 and TRBJ2-1, with D possibly TRBD2 on 7 matching bases. The CDR3 runs 17 residues. The CDR3 DNA sequence: TGTGCTAGCAGTCCACTAGTGGGAGGGCTTACAGGGAATGAGCAGTTCTTC. This codes for CASSPLVGGLTGNEQFF.

This clonotype occurred once. It may be a read error: a sequence one base away is much more abundant. Without the conserved terminal phenylalanine or tryptophan, this CDR3 likely stems from a read error. The chain carries TRBV29-1 and TRBJ2-2; tentatively, D is TRBD2 (5 bases). The ends were cut back, 4 bases at V and 5 bases at J, with 17 bases in the middle. This CDR3 spans 15 amino acids. Germline V gene lookup returns CDR1 SQVTM and CDR2 ANQGSEA. The CDR3 DNA follows: TGCAGCGTTGCGGGGAGTGTAGGGCGAACCGGGGAGCTGTTTTAT. Its protein is CSVAGSVGRTGELFY.

Concerning this clonotype itself: The junction does not match germline at one end; this may be a read error. The rearrangement uses TRBV12-3 or TRBV12-4 and TRBJ2-7; D ambiguous. This CDR3 has 14 residues. The CDR3 DNA sequence: TGTGCCAGTAGTCCCGGTAGCCACCCCTACAAGCAGTACTTC. Its protein is CASSPGSHPYKQYF.

To note about this clonotype: Because the CDR3 is missing its conserved closing phenylalanine or tryptophan, this is likely a read error. The chain recombines TRBV29-1 with TRBJ2-4; D might be TRBD1 or TRBD2, each matching 5 bases. The J call may be wrong; the DNA end is better matched by TRBJ2-1. There are 15 residues in the CDR3. Germline assignment: CDR1 SQVTM and CDR2 ANQGSEA. CDR3 DNA: TGCAGCGTCGGGACCAGGAATTTAGCCAAAAACATTCAGTTCCTC. Protein product: CSVGTRNLAKNIQFL.

As to this clonotype: This sequence may be a read error, since a much larger clone differs from it by one base. The chain carries TRBV29-1 and TRBJ2-5; D is possibly TRBD2 (6 bases). Trimming removed 6 bases at V and 5 bases at J, with 19 bases between. CDR3 length equals 14 residues. Looked up from germline, CDR1 is SQVTM and CDR2 is ANQGSEA. The CDR3 reads CSVKAWGLQETQYF. CDR3 bases: TGCAGCGTCAAGGCTTGGGGACTCCAGGAGACCCAGTACTTC. Full variable domain (missing parts from reference TRBV29-1 and TRBJ2-5): SAVISQKPSRDICQRGTSLTIQCQVDSQVTMMFWYRQQPGQSLTLIATANQGSEATYESGFVIDKFPISRPNLTFSTLTVSNMSPEDSSIYLCSVKAWGLQETQYFGPGTRLLVL.

As for this clonotype: The junction and the germline gene differ at one end; a read error may be behind it. V is TRBV12-3 or TRBV12-4 and J is TRBJ1-4, with D hard to call. The length of the CDR3 is 16 residues. CDR3 coding DNA: TGTGTCAGCAGCGGACGGACGCTTTTGGGTAACGAAAAACTGTTTTTT. Encoded protein: CVSSGRTLLGNEKLFF.

This clonotype was recorded only once. No conserved phenylalanine or tryptophan is present at the end of the CDR3, so a read error is the likely explanation. This chain joins TRBV11-2 and TRBJ2-7; 8 nucleotides align to TRBD2. This CDR3 region has 16 residues. In germline, CDR1 is SGHAT, CDR2 FQNNGV. CDR3 bases: TGTGCCAGCACCTTAGTGGCTAGCGGACCGGGAGGGGAGCAGTACCTA. Its protein is CASTLVASGPGGEQYL.

The chain recombines TRBV7-9 with TRBJ1-2; TRBD1 might be the D (5 bases). V was shortened by 2 bases and J by 6 bases, with 13 bases between the two germline ends. This CDR3 region has 14 residues. Germline CDR1 and CDR2: SEHNR and FQNEAQ (reference sequence). The CDR3 coding sequence is TGTGCCAGCAGCTTATTAACAGGCTCGGATGGCTACACCTTC. Residues: CASSLLTGSDGYTF. Complete variable domain (other parts from reference TRBV7-9 and TRBJ1-2): DTGVSQNPRHKITKRGQNVTFRCDPISEHNRLYWYRQTLGQGPEFLTYFQNEAQLEKSRLLSDRFSAERPKGSFSTLEIQRTEQGDSAMYLCASSLLTGSDGYTFGSGTRLTVV.

About this clonotype: Its ends do not fully match the called genes, so a read error is possible. The V and J genes are TRBV11-2 and TRBJ2-5; 8 bases fit TRBD2. CDR3 length: 16 residues. CDR1 SGHAT and CDR2 FQNNGV come from the germline V gene. CDR3 DNA: TGTCCCAGTAGCCAAACTCCAGGCGGGGGGAAAGAGACCGAGTACTTC. Residues: CPSSQTPGGGKETEYF. Combining the CDR3 with reference TRBV11-2 and TRBJ2-5 gives the whole variable domain EAGVAQSPRYKIIEKRQSVAFWCNPISGHATLYWYQQILGQGPKLLIQFQNNGVVDDSQLPKDRFSAERLKGVDSTLKIQPAKLEDSAVYLCPSSQTPGGGKETEYFGPGTRLLVL.